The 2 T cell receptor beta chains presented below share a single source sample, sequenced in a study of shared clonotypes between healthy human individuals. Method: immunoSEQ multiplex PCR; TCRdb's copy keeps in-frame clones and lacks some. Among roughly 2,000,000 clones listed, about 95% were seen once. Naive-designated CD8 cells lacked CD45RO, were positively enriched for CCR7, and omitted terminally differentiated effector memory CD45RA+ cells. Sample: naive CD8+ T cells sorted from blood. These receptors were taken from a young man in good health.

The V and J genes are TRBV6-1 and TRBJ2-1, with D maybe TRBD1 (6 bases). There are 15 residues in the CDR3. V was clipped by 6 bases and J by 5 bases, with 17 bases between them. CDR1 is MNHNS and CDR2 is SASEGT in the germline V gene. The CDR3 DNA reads TGTGCCAGCAGGGGTGGGGTGGGGGCCCACAATGAGCAGTTCTTC. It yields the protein CASRGGVGAHNEQFF.

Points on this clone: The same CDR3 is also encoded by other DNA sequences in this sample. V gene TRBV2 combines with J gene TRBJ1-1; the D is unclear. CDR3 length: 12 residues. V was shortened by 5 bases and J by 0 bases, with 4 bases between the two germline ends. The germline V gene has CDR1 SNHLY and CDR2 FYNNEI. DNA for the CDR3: TGTGCCAGCAGTATACTGAACACTGAAGCTTTCTTT. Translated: CASSILNTEAFF.